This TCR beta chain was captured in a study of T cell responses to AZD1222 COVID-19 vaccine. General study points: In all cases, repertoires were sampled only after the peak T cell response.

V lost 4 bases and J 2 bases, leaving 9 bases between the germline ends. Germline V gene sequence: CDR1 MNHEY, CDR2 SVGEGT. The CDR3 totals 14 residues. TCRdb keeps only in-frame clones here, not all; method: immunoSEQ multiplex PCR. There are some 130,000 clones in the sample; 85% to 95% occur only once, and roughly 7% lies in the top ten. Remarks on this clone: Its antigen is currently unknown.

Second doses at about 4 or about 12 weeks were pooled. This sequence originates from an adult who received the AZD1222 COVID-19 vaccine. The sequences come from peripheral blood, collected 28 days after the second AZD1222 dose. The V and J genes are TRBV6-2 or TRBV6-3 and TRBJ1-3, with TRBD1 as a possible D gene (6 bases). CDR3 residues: CASSLGGTGNTIYF. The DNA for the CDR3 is TGTGCCAGCAGTTTGGGGGGCACTGGAAACACCATATATTTT.